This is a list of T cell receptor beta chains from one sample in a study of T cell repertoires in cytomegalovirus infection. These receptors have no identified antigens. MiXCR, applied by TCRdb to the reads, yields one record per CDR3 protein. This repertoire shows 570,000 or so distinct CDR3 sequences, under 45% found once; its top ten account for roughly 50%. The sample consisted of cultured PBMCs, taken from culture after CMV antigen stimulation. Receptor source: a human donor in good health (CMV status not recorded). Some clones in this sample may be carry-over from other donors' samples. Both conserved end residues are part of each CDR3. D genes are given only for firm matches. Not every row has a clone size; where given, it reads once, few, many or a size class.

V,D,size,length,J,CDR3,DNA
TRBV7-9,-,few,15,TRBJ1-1,CASSLVGQSGTEAFF,TGTGCCAGCAGCTTAGTGGGACAAAGTGGTACTGAAGCTTTCTTT
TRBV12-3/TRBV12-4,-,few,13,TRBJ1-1,CASSSGPPTEAFF,TGTGCCAGCAGTTCGGGACCGCCAACTGAAGCTTTCTTT
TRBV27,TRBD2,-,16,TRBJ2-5,CASRNEIGTSEETQYF,TGTGCCAGCAGGAACGAAATTGGGACTAGCGAAGAGACCCAGTACTTC
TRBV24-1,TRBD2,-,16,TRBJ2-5,CATSAGLADRGETQYF,TGTGCCACCAGTGCGGGACTAGCGGACAGAGGAGAGACCCAGTACTTC
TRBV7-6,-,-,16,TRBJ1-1,CASSSGGPSLNTEAFF,TGTGCCAGCAGCTCCGGGGGCCCCAGCCTTAACACTGAAGCTTTCTTT
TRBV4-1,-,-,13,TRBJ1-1,CASSQEDPTEAFF,TGCGCCAGCAGCCAAGAAGACCCGACTGAAGCTTTCTTT
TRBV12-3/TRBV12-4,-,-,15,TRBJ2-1,CASSLARLGYNEQFF,TGTGCCAGCAGTTTAGCAAGACTAGGCTACAATGAGCAGTTCTTC
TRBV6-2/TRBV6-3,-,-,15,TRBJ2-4,CASSYSILAKNIQYF,TGTGCCAGCAGTTACTCGATCCTAGCCAAAAACATTCAGTACTTC
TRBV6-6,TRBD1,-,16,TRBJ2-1,CASSLTGQGAFFEQFF,TGTGCCAGCAGTCTCACGGGACAGGGGGCTTTCTTTGAGCAGTTCTTC
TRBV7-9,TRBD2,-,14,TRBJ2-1,CASSLVRELNEQFF,TGTGCCAGCAGCTTAGTGCGGGAGCTCAATGAGCAGTTCTTC
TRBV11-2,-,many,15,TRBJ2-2,CASSLTGANTGELFF,TGTGCCAGCAGCTTGACAGGAGCGAACACCGGGGAGCTGTTTTTT
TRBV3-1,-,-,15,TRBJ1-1,CASRGWGGPNTEAFF,TGTGCCAGCAGGGGTTGGGGGGGCCCGAACACTGAAGCTTTCTTT
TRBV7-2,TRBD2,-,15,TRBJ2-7,CASSLAAGGLPEQYF,TGTGCCAGCAGCTTAGCGGCGGGGGGCCTCCCCGAGCAGTACTTC
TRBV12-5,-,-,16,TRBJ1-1,CASGRRWGARNTEAFF,TGTGCTAGTGGTCGCCGATGGGGAGCGCGCAACACTGAAGCTTTCTTT
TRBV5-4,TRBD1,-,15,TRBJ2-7,CASSSTGAEGSEQYF,TGTGCCAGCAGCTCTACAGGGGCAGAGGGGAGCGAGCAGTACTTC
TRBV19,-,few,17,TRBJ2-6,CASSRGKENSGANVLTF,TGTGCCAGTAGTAGGGGGAAGGAGAACTCTGGGGCCAACGTCCTGACTTTC
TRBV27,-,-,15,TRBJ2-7,CASSLRGQGSYEQYF,TGTGCCAGCAGTTTAAGAGGTCAGGGGTCCTACGAGCAGTACTTC
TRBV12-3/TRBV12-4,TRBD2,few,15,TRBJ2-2,CASSLREGYTGELFF,TGTGCCAGCAGTCTACGGGAGGGATACACCGGGGAGCTGTTTTTT
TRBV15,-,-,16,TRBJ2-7,CATSRAPPERAYEQYF,TGTGCCACCAGCAGAGCCCCTCCGGAACGCGCCTACGAGCAGTACTTC
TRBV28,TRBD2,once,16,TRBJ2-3,CASSARLAGSTDTQYF,TGTGCCAGCAGTGCGCGACTAGCGGGGAGCACAGATACGCAGTATTTT
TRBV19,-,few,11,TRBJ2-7,CASSIGYEQYF,TGTGCCAGTAGTATCGGCTACGAGCAGTACTTC
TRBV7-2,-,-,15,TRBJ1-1,CASSLRRSGGTEAFF,TGTGCCAGCAGCTTACGACGGTCTGGGGGCACTGAAGCTTTCTTT
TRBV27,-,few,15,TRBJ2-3,CASSFRVSPTDTQYF,TGTGCCAGCAGTTTCAGGGTTTCACCCACAGATACGCAGTATTTT
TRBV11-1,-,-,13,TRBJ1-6,CASSLTYVAPLHF,TGTGCCAGCAGCCTCACGTACGTCGCACCCCTCCACTTT
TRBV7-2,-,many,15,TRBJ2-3,CASSLASGSTDTQYF,TGTGCCAGCAGCTTAGCCAGCGGGAGCACAGATACGCAGTATTTT
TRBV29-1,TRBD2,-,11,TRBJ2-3,CSAGGPDTQYF,TGCAGTGCGGGGGGGCCCGATACGCAGTATTTT
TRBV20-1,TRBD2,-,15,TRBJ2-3,CSARVLAGVADTQYF,TGCAGTGCTAGAGTGCTAGCGGGAGTCGCAGATACGCAGTATTTT
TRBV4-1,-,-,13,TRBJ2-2,CASSQVATGELFF,TGCGCCAGCAGCCAAGTGGCCACCGGGGAGCTGTTTTTT
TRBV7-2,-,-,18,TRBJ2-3,CASSLVGAGAVWTDTQYF,TGTGCCAGCAGCTTAGTGGGGGCGGGGGCAGTGTGGACAGATACGCAGTATTTT
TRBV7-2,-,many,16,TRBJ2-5,CASSRGIALIGETQYF,TGTGCCAGCAGCCGGGGCATTGCGCTTATCGGGGAGACCCAGTACTTC
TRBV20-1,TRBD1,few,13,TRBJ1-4,CSASGTGEEKLFF,TGCAGTGCTTCCGGGACAGGGGAGGAAAAACTGTTTTTT
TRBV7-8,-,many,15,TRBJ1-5,CASSSSGSLNQPQHF,TGTGCCAGCAGTTCATCCGGGTCTCTCAATCAGCCCCAGCATTTT
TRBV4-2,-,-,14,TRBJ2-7,CASSQEAGNYEQYF,TGTGCCAGCAGCCAAGAGGCAGGGAACTACGAGCAGTACTTC
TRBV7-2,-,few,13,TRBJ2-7,CASSSAWTYEQYF,TGTGCCAGCAGCTCCGCCTGGACCTACGAGCAGTACTTC
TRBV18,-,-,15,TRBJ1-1,CASSPQTGGSGEAFF,TGTGCCAGCTCACCACAAACTGGGGGAAGTGGTGAAGCTTTCTTT
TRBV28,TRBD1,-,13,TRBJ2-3,CASNQQGGDTQYF,TGTGCCAGCAACCAACAGGGGGGAGATACGCAGTATTTT